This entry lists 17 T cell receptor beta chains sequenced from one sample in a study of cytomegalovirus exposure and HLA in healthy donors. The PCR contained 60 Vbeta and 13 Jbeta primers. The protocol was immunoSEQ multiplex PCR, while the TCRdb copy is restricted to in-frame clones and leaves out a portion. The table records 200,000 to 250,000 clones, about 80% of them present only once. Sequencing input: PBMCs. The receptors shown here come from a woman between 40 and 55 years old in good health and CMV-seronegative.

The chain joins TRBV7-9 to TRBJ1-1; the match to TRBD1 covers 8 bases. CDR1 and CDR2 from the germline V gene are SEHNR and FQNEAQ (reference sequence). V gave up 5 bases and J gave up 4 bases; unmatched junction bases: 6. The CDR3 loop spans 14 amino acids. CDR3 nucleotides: TGTGCCAGCAGCCGAGACAGGGGTTCCACTGAAGCTTTCTTT. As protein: CASSRDRGSTEAFF.

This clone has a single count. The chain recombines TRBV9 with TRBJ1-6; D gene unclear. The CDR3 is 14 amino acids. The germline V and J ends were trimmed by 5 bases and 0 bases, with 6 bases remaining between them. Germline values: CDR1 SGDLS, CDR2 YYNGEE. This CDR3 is CASRGSSYNSPLHF. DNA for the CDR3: TGTGCCAGCAGAGGGAGCTCCTATAATTCACCCCTCCACTTT.

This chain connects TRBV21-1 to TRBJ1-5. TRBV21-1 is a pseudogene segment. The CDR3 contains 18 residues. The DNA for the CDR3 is TGTGCCAGCGGACCACAGAAGGGTGGGACTGATAGCAATCAGCCCCAGCATTTT. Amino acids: CASGPQKGGTDSNQPQHF.

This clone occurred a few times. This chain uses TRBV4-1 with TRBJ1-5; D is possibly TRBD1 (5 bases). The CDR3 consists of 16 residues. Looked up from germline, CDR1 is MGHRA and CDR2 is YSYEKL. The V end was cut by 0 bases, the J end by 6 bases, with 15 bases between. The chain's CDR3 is CASSQEVQKGLQPQHF. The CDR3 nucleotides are TGCGCCAGCAGCCAAGAAGTTCAAAAGGGGCTTCAGCCCCAGCATTTT.

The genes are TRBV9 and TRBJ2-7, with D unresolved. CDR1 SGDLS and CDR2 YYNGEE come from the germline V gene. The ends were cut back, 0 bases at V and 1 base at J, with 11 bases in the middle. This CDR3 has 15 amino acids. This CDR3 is CASSVGAARSYEQYF. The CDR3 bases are TGTGCCAGCAGCGTAGGGGCAGCCCGGTCCTACGAGCAGTACTTC.

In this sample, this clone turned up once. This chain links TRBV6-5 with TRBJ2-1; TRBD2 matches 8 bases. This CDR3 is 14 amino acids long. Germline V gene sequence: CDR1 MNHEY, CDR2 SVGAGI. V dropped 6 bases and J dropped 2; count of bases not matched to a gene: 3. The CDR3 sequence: CASSPGGAYNEQFF. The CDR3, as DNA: TGTGCCAGCAGCCCCGGGGGGGCCTACAATGAGCAGTTCTTC.

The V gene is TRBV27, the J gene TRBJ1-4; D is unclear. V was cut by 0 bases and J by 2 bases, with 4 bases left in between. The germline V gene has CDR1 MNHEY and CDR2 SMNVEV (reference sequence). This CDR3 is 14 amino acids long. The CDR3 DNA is TGTGCCAGCAGTTTATCCCATACTAATGAAAAACTGTTTTTT. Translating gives CASSLSHTNEKLFF. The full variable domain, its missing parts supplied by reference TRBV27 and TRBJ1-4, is EAQVTQNPRYLITVTGKKLTVTCSQNMNHEYMSWYRQDPGLGLRQIYYSMNVEVTDKGDVPEGYKVSRKEKRNFPLILESPSPNQTSLYFCASSLSHTNEKLFFGSGTQLSVL.

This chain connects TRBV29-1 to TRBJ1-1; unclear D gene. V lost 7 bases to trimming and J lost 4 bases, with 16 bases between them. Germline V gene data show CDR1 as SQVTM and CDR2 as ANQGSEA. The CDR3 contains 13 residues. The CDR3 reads CSALQTGGTEAFF. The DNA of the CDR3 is TGCAGCGCCCTACAGACGGGAGGCACTGAAGCTTTCTTT.

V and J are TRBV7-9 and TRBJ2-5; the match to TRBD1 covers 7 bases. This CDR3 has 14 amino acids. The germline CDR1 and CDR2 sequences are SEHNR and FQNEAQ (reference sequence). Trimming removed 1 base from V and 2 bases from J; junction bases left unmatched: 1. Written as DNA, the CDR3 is TGTGCCAGCAGCTTAGTGGGACAGCAAGAGACCCAGTACTTC. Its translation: CASSLVGQQETQYF.

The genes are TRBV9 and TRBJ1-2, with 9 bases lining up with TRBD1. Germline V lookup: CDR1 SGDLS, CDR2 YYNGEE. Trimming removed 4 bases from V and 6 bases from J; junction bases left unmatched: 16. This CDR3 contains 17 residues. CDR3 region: CASSRSGTGSKLNGYTF. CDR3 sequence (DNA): TGTGCCAGCAGCAGGAGCGGGACAGGGTCGAAGCTGAATGGCTACACCTTC.

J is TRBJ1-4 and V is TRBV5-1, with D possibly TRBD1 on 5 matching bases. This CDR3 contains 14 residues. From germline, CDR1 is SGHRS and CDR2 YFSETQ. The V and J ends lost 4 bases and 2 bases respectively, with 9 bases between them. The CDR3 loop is CASSLGATNEKLFF. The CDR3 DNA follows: TGCGCCAGCAGCCTAGGGGCCACTAATGAAAAACTGTTTTTT.

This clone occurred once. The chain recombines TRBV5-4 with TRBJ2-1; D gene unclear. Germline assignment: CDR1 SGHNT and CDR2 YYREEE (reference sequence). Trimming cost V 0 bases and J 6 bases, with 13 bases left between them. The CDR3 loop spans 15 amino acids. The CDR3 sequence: CASSLDPGSRNEQFF. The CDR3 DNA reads TGTGCCAGCAGCTTGGACCCCGGGTCTCGCAATGAGCAGTTCTTC.

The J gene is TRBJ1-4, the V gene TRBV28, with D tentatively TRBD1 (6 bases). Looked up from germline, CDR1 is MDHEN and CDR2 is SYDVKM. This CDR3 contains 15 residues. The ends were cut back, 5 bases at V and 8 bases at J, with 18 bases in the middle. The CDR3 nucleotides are TGTGCCAGCAGTCTCCCGACAGGACTGGCAGAAAAACTGTTTTTT. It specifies CASSLPTGLAEKLFF.

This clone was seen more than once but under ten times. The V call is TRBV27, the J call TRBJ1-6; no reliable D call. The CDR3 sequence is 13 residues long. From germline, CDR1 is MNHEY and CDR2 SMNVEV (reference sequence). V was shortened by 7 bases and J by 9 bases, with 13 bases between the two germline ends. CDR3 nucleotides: TGTGCCAGCACCGAACACCGTTCTTCACCCCTCCACTTT. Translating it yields CASTEHRSSPLHF.

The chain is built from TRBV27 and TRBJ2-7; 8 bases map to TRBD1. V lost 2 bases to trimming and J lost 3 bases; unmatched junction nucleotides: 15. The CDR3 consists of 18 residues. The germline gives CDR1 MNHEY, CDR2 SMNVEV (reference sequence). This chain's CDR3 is CASSLVGVQTGAFYEQYF. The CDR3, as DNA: TGTGCCAGCAGTTTAGTAGGGGTACAGACAGGGGCCTTCTACGAGCAGTACTTC.

The CDR3 DNA sequence: TGCGCCAGCGGCCGGGGGGATCAAGAGACCCAGTACTTC. Translated: CASGRGDQETQYF. This sequence joins TRBV5-1 and TRBJ2-5; 7 bases line up with TRBD2. The CDR3 consists of 13 residues. V dropped 7 bases and J dropped 2; count of bases not matched to a gene: 5. Germline CDR1 and CDR2: SGHRS and YFSETQ.

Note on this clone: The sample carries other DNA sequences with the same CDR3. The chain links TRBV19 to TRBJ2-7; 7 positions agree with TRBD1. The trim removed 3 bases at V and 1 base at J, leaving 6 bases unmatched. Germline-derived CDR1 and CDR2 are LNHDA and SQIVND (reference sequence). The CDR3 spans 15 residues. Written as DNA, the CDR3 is TGTGCCAGTAGTATCGGATGGGACAGATCCTACGAGCAGTACTTC. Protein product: CASSIGWDRSYEQYF.